Below, one T cell receptor (beta chain) is given with its context. V dropped 2 bases and J dropped 8; count of bases not matched to a gene: 9. Germline V CDR1 and CDR2: LNHNV, YYDKDF (reference sequence). The CDR3 covers 15 residues. The data were taken from a study of blood T cell repertoires in COVID-19. At the level of the study: COVID-19 samples from acute and convalescent phases originated in the United States, Italy and Spain.

Using immunoSEQ multiplex PCR, the repertoire was profiled, and TCRdb retains in-frame clones only, with some absent. The table has some 160,000 clones, 85% to 90% seen once; the top ten hold approximately 10%. Sequences were obtained from peripheral blood. The V call is TRBV15, the J call TRBJ1-2, with TRBD1 matching 9 bases. The TCR originated in a woman between 65 and 79 years old with COVID-19, enrolled during active disease. The CDR3 loop reads CATSRQRGTGSGYTF. CDR3 nucleotides: TGTGCCACCAGCAGACAACGGGGGACAGGGTCCGGCTACACCTTC.